The rows below give T cell receptor beta chains drawn from one sample of a study of CD8 T cells in Susac syndrome. TCRdb called the immunoSEQ multiplex PCR reads again in MiXCR, with one record for every CDR3 protein. The sample records about 300,000 distinct CDR3 sequences, about 88% being singletons. Sample: CD8+ T cells from PBMCs. The source is a human donor with multiple sclerosis. Each CDR3 is given with its conserved first and last residue. The D gene is left open where the match is weak. Size values are once, few and many counts, or a class for expanded clones, and some rows have none.

D gene,V gene,J gene,clone size,CDR3 DNA,CDR3 protein
-,TRBV7-9,TRBJ2-1,-,TGTGCCAGCAGCACCTCGGAAGGGGAGACCAATGAGCAGTTCTTC,CASSTSEGETNEQFF
-,TRBV3-1,TRBJ1-2,-,TGTGCCAGCAGCCAAGATCTTTCGGCAGCTCACACCTTC,CASSQDLSAAHTF
-,TRBV20-1,TRBJ2-7,-,TGCAGTGCTAGGGTCGCTAGCTCCTACGAGCAGTACTTC,CSARVASSYEQYF
-,TRBV27,TRBJ2-3,-,TGTGCCAGCAGTGCCTCGGACAGCACAGATACGCAGTATTTT,CASSASDSTDTQYF
-,TRBV5-1,TRBJ1-4,-,TGCGCCAGCAGCCCTGGGGGCACGACTGAAAAACTGTTTTTT,CASSPGGTTEKLFF
TRBD1,TRBV29-1,TRBJ1-2,-,TGCAGCGTTGAAGGTCGACAGGGGGTTAACTATGGCTACACCTTC,CSVEGRQGVNYGYTF
TRBD1,TRBV20-1,TRBJ1-2,few,TGCAGTGCTAGCGCGACAGGGGGAGCGATCCCTAATAACTATGGCTACACCTTC,CSASATGGAIPNNYGYTF
TRBD1,TRBV6-5,TRBJ1-5,-,TGTGCCAGCAGTCACGTCCTAGGTCGCGTGTCCGACAGGGTTAATCAGCCCCAGCATTTT,CASSHVLGRVSDRVNQPQHF
-,TRBV11-2,TRBJ1-2,-,TGTGCCAGCAGCCGGGGGGTCACCTCCTATGGCTACACCTTC,CASSRGVTSYGYTF
-,TRBV27,TRBJ2-5,-,TGTGCCAGCTCGGGCGGCGGCGGGGAGACCCAGTACTTC,CASSGGGGETQYF